A single T cell receptor (beta chain) is shown here with its context. Its cognate antigen is unknown. The sample is drawn from a study of T cells after yellow fever vaccination. TCRdb reanalysed the 5' RACE reads using MiXCR and keeps one entry per CDR3 protein. There are 100,000 to 150,000 distinct CDR3 sequences in the sample; roughly 8.2% occur only once, and under 40% lies in the top ten. Whole-study results and caveats: Clones from primary vaccination mostly reappeared after the booster (roughly 97% CD4, under 90% CD8).

The TCR originated in a man younger than 35 who received the YFV17D yellow fever vaccine. Specimen: CD8+ T cells sorted from PBMCs, collected on the day of the yellow fever booster vaccination.

CDR3 residues: CASSPHPGASYEQYV. The CDR3 nucleotides read TGTGCCAGCAGCCCCCACCCCGGGGCCTCCTACGAGCAGTACGTC. The rearrangement joins TRBV3-1 to TRBJ2-7; tentatively, D is TRBD1 or TRBD2 (5 bases each). Germline CDR1 LGHDT, CDR2 YNNKEL (reference sequence). The length of the CDR3 is 15 residues. Trimming removed 4 bases at V and 0 bases at J, with 13 bases between.